One sample yielded the 28 T cell receptor beta chains listed below, sequenced in a study of blood T cell repertoires in COVID-19. Measured with immunoSEQ multiplex PCR; TCRdb has only the in-frame clones, and not every one. The sample has 45,000 to 60,000 clones, about 85% seen once; the top ten hold under 15%. Sequences were obtained from peripheral blood. The receptor source for this set is an elderly woman with acute or convalescent COVID-19.

A single count supports this clone. V and J are TRBV5-4 and TRBJ1-2; 7 bases match TRBD1. Germline V gives CDR1 SGHNT, CDR2 YYREEE (reference sequence). The CDR3 loop spans 13 amino acids. V lost 4 bases, J lost 2 bases, and 2 bases stayed unmatched. The CDR3 DNA follows: TGTGCCAGCAGCCCGGACAGGAACTATGGCTACACCTTC. Its translation: CASSPDRNYGYTF.

This clone appeared a single time. The chain is built from TRBV6-5 and TRBJ2-7; 7 bases fit TRBD2. The germline V gene encodes CDR1 MNHEY and CDR2 SVGAGI. This CDR3 contains 11 residues. The V gene end was trimmed by 7 bases and the J gene end by 7 bases; junction bases not matched to a gene: 4. CDR3 region: CASNRGEEQYF. CDR3 nucleotides: TGTGCCAGCAATCGGGGGGAAGAGCAGTACTTC.

This clone was picked up a small number of times. The CDR3 DNA is TGTGCCAGCAGTTTTCAGGGACAGGGGCGACCCTACGAGCAGTACTTC. Translating gives CASSFQGQGRPYEQYF. V usage is TRBV27 and J usage is TRBJ2-7, with 10 bases aligning to TRBD1. The junction had 7 bases not matched to a gene; V was cut back by 3 bases and J by 2 bases. The length of the CDR3 is 16 residues. CDR1 MNHEY and CDR2 SMNVEV come from the germline V gene (reference sequence).

The V and J genes are TRBV5-1 and TRBJ2-7; 9 bases align to TRBD2. Germline-derived CDR1 and CDR2 are SGHRS and YFSETQ. The ends lost 4 bases at V and 3 bases at J; junction bases unmatched: 5. This CDR3 is built from 14 residues. CDR3 nucleotide sequence: TGCGCCAGCAGCCGTGGTAGCGGGGGCTACGAGCAGTACTTC. Its protein product is CASSRGSGGYEQYF. Drawing the rest from reference TRBV5-1 and TRBJ2-7, the complete variable domain is KAGVTQTPRYLIKTRGQQVTLSCSPISGHRSVSWYQQTPGQGLQFLFEYFSETQRNKGNFPGRFSGRQFSNSRSEMNVSTLELGDSALYLCASSRGSGGYEQYFGPGTRLTVT.

V and J are TRBV12-5 and TRBJ1-6, with 8 nucleotides matching TRBD1. Germline values: CDR1 LGHNT, CDR2 FRNRAP. The CDR3 has 13 residues. The ends lost 5 bases at V and 9 bases at J; junction bases unmatched: 3. The CDR3: CASGGQGGSPLHF. The CDR3 DNA reads as TGTGCTAGTGGTGGACAGGGAGGTTCACCCCTCCACTTT. Looking up the rest from reference TRBV12-5 and TRBJ1-6 gives the full variable domain: DARVTQTPRHKVTEMGQEVTMRCQPILGHNTVFWYRQTMMQGLELLAYFRNRAPLDDSGMPKDRFSAEMPDATLATLKIQPSEPRDSAVYFCASGGQGGSPLHFGNGTRLTVT.

The chain joins TRBV9 to TRBJ1-4; D ambiguous. Germline-derived CDR1 and CDR2 are SGDLS and YYNGEE. Trimming cost V 0 bases and J 8 bases, with 11 bases left between them. The CDR3 extends over 14 amino acids. The DNA for the CDR3 is TGTGCCAGCAGCGTAGGACCGGCGGGAGAAAAACTGTTTTTT. Translating gives CASSVGPAGEKLFF.

The CDR3 DNA sequence: TGTGCCAGTAGTAAGGGGGGGGACAGGGCTTCCTACGAGCAGTACTTC. Its translation is CASSKGGDRASYEQYF. This chain connects TRBV19 to TRBJ2-7; 9 bases match TRBD1. Germline V gene lookup returns CDR1 LNHDA and CDR2 SQIVND (reference sequence). Trimming cost V 4 bases and J 1 base; bases outside gene matches: 8. The CDR3 consists of 16 residues.

The rearrangement links TRBV19 to TRBJ2-2; D possibly corresponds to TRBD2 (6 bases). This CDR3 has 17 amino acids. The germline gives CDR1 LNHDA, CDR2 SQIVND (reference sequence). The V end lost 1 base, the J end lost 5 bases, and 17 bases lay between the germline ends. The CDR3 DNA is TGTGCCAGTAGTATAGTCGGAGGGACGATTACGACCGGGGAGCTGTTTTTT. Its protein product is CASSIVGGTITTGELFF. Full variable domain (missing parts from reference TRBV19 and TRBJ2-2): DGGITQSPKYLFRKEGQNVTLSCEQNLNHDAMYWYRQDPGQGLRLIYYSQIVNDFQKGDIAEGYSVSREKKESFPLTVTSAQKNPTAFYLCASSIVGGTITTGELFFGEGSRLTVL.

The J gene is TRBJ2-1, the V gene TRBV29-1; 9 bases map to TRBD1. The length of the CDR3 is 14 residues. The germline gives CDR1 SQVTM, CDR2 ANQGSEA. With 3 bases clipped from V and 6 bases from J, the junction kept 6 bases outside the gene matches. The CDR3 DNA is TGCAGCGTTGAGGGGACAGGGAGAGCCAATGAGCAGTTCTTC. This encodes CSVEGTGRANEQFF.

V and J are TRBV7-8 and TRBJ2-3; the D gene is possibly TRBD1 (6 bases). Germline V gene data show CDR1 as SGHVS and CDR2 as FQNEAQ. V was cut by 1 base and J by 5 bases, with 13 bases left in between. This CDR3 region has 15 residues. CDR3 amino acids: CASSLVGGREDTQYF. In DNA form, the CDR3 reads TGTGCCAGCAGCTTAGTTGGGGGCAGGGAAGATACGCAGTATTTT.

The chain recombines TRBV5-1 with TRBJ2-1, with 12 bases that match TRBD1. V was pared by 4 bases and J by 9 bases, with 8 bases of the junction left unmatched. Germline CDR1 is SGHRS and CDR2 is YFSETQ. The CDR3 consists of 15 residues. CDR3 in DNA: TGCGCCAGCAGCCCAGGGACAGGGGGCCAGGGTGAGCAGTTCTTC. This translates into CASSPGTGGQGEQFF. The whole variable domain, remainder taken from reference TRBV5-1 and TRBJ2-1, is KAGVTQTPRYLIKTRGQQVTLSCSPISGHRSVSWYQQTPGQGLQFLFEYFSETQRNKGNFPGRFSGRQFSNSRSEMNVSTLELGDSALYLCASSPGTGGQGEQFFGPGTRLTVL.

CDR3 DNA: TGTGCCAGCAGCTTTGACGGACAGTCCTACAATGAGCAGTTCTTC. This codes for CASSFDGQSYNEQFF. The chain recombines TRBV5-5 with TRBJ2-1; perhaps TRBD1 as D (6 bases). In germline, CDR1 is SGHKS, CDR2 YYEKEE (reference sequence). Trimming shortened V by 2 bases and J by 1 base, and 10 bases separated the two germline ends. This CDR3 is 15 amino acids long.

The V gene is TRBV7-9, the J gene TRBJ2-1, with D possibly matching TRBD2 (5 bases). The CDR3 covers 14 residues. CDR1 SEHNR and CDR2 FQNEAQ come from the germline V gene (reference sequence). Trimming left V 5 bases short and J 8 bases short, with 16 bases between. Here the CDR3 reads CASSPGPGSHEQFF. CDR3 sequence (DNA): TGTGCCAGCAGCCCGGGTCCGGGGTCGCATGAGCAGTTCTTC.

This clone was observed a handful of times. The J gene is TRBJ1-5, the V gene TRBV6-7; D unresolved. TRBV6-7 is an ORF, with its function uncertain. The CDR3 spans 13 residues. Trimming left V 7 bases short and J 7 bases short, with 14 bases between. CDR3 coding DNA: TGTGCCAGCAAGCAGGATGAAAGACAGCCCCAGCATTTT. It codes for CASKQDERQPQHF.

The V call is TRBV9, the J call TRBJ2-2; the D is unclear. The CDR3 sequence is 13 residues long. Germline-derived CDR1 and CDR2 are SGDLS and YYNGEE. V dropped 0 bases and J dropped 6 bases, with 6 bases sitting between them. CDR3: CASSVDFSGELFF. For the CDR3, the DNA is TGTGCCAGCAGCGTAGATTTCTCCGGGGAGCTGTTTTTT.

The chain combines TRBV5-5 with TRBJ2-7; TRBD2 matches at 7 bases. This CDR3 has 15 amino acids. CDR1 SGHKS and CDR2 YYEKEE come from the germline V gene (reference sequence). With 5 bases clipped from V and 2 bases from J, the junction kept 10 bases outside the gene matches. The CDR3 region is CASRKNRGETYEQYF. The CDR3 coding sequence is TGTGCCAGCAGGAAGAACCGGGGGGAAACCTACGAGCAGTACTTC.

This chain links TRBV30 with TRBJ1-1; D is possibly TRBD1 (6 bases). In germline, CDR1 is GTSNPN, CDR2 SVGIG (reference sequence). The CDR3 contains 13 residues. The V end was cut by 2 bases, the J end by 0 bases, with 7 bases between. The CDR3 reads CAWSQGMNTEAFF. CDR3 bases: TGTGCCTGGAGTCAGGGGATGAACACTGAAGCTTTCTTT.

This clone was seen a few times. This sequence joins TRBV6-6 and TRBJ2-1; 11 nucleotides align to TRBD2. V gave up 8 bases and J gave up 8 bases; unmatched junction bases: 14. Germline V gene data show CDR1 as MNHNY and CDR2 as SVGAGI (reference sequence). The CDR3 extends over 16 amino acids. The CDR3 DNA is TGTGCCAGCTTTGGATCCACTAGCGGGGGTTGGGATGAGCAGTTCTTC. Its protein is CASFGSTSGGWDEQFF.

The chain couples TRBV10-3 to TRBJ2-7, with D perhaps TRBD1 (6 bases). The CDR3 consists of 14 residues. Germline CDR1 reads ENHRY; CDR2 reads SYGVKD. V was shortened by 3 bases and J by 2 bases, with 11 bases between the two germline ends. The CDR3 loop is CAISDGTNAYEQYF. CDR3 sequence (DNA): TGTGCCATCAGTGACGGGACAAACGCCTACGAGCAGTACTTC.

V and J are TRBV5-6 and TRBJ1-2; no reliable D call. This CDR3 has 13 residues. Trimming took 0 bases from V and 5 from J, leaving 8 bases between them. Germline V gene sequence: CDR1 SGHDT, CDR2 YYEEEE. The CDR3 DNA reads as TGTGCCAGCAGCTTGGTGTCTGAGTATGGCTACACCTTC. It specifies CASSLVSEYGYTF.

The V call is TRBV27, the J call TRBJ2-7; TRBD1 aligns across 7 bases. Germline-derived CDR1 and CDR2 are MNHEY and SMNVEV (reference sequence). The trim removed 6 bases at V and 0 bases at J, leaving 5 bases unmatched. This CDR3 comprises 14 residues. The CDR3 region is CASRRDRVSYEQYF. The CDR3 nucleotides read TGTGCCAGCAGACGAGACAGGGTCTCCTACGAGCAGTACTTC.

The genes are TRBV11-3 and TRBJ2-2; the match to TRBD2 covers 8 bases. J was trimmed by 2 bases and V by 5 bases; bases with no gene match: 10. Germline lookup yields CDR1 SGHNT and CDR2 YENEEA. This CDR3 contains 17 residues. The CDR3 reads CASSRRGGGPNTGELFF. The CDR3 DNA reads as TGTGCCAGCAGCCGACGGGGGGGAGGACCCAACACCGGGGAGCTGTTTTTT.

The rearrangement links TRBV5-6 to TRBJ2-1, with 9 bases aligning to TRBD2. The germline V gene has CDR1 SGHDT and CDR2 YYEEEE. The CDR3 loop spans 16 amino acids. The ends lost 3 bases at V and 5 bases at J; junction bases unmatched: 9. The CDR3 DNA reads TGTGCCAGCAGCTCATGGGGACTAGCCCATAACAATGAGCAGTTCTTC. It is translated as CASSSWGLAHNNEQFF.

This sequence joins TRBV7-9 and TRBJ1-5; D gene unclear. Germline V gene data show CDR1 as SEHNR and CDR2 as FQNEAQ (reference sequence). CDR3 length: 13 residues. Trimming took off 11 bases at V and 0 bases at J, with 11 bases between the two ends. The DNA for the CDR3 is TGTGCCGGGCAGGATAATAGCAATCAGCCCCAGCATTTT. Protein: CAGQDNSNQPQHF.

This chain links TRBV4-1 with TRBJ1-5; D is perhaps TRBD1 (5 bases). The CDR3 runs 14 residues. Germline CDR1 is MGHRA and CDR2 is YSYEKL. Trimming removed 0 bases from V and 5 bases from J, with 8 bases in between. The CDR3 loop reads CASSQDGGYQPQHF. For the CDR3, the DNA is TGCGCCAGCAGCCAAGACGGGGGGTATCAGCCCCAGCATTTT.

This chain connects TRBV6-5 to TRBJ1-2; tentatively, D is TRBD1 (6 bases). V lost 6 bases and J 6 bases, leaving 14 bases between the germline ends. Germline V gives CDR1 MNHEY, CDR2 SVGAGI. The CDR3 is made up of 13 amino acids. The CDR3: CASSQREGDGYTF. The CDR3 DNA is TGTGCCAGCAGCCAAAGGGAGGGGGATGGCTACACCTTC.

This clone was counted a single time. The chain is built from TRBV6-2 or TRBV6-3 and TRBJ2-7; 8 nucleotides align to TRBD1. The V segment lost 4 bases and the J segment 3 bases; nucleotides outside the gene matches: 8. CDR1 is MNHEY, CDR2 SVGEGT, per germline. The CDR3 covers 15 residues. DNA for the CDR3: TGTGCCAGCAGTTCTCGAGGGACAGGAATCTACGAGCAGTACTTC. Translating gives CASSSRGTGIYEQYF.

The chain joins TRBV2 to TRBJ1-2, with D uncertain. The V gene's germline CDR1 is SNHLY and CDR2 FYNNEI. CDR3 length: 12 residues. The V end was cut by 8 bases, the J end by 4 bases, with 11 bases between. This CDR3 is CASGADLYGYTF. The DNA of the CDR3 is TGTGCCAGCGGAGCAGACCTCTATGGCTACACCTTC.